This T cell receptor beta chain was sequenced in a study of Graves' ophthalmopathy and Graves' hyperthyroidism. Overall study context: Ahead of any treatment, peripheral blood was obtained at the initial diagnosis. Study-wide results and limits: A 13-signature model separated ophthalmopathy from stable hyperthyroidism, about 91% sensitivity, 65% to 82% specificity. Blood was where most expanded thyroid clonotypes above 0.001 frequency also turned up.

Amplification targeted the TCR beta CDR3 regions, with RNA transcripts as the source material. First-round RT-PCR relied on HTBI primers, and a second-round multiplex PCR came next. MiXCR was run by TCRdb on the multiplex PCR reads, yielding one entry per CDR3 protein. The sample yields over 450,000 distinct CDR3 sequences, 13% to 15% seen once. The germline CDR1 and CDR2 sequences are LNHNV and YYDKDF (reference sequence). The CDR3 runs 14 residues. V shed 1 base and J shed 2 bases, with 9 bases lying between them. This clonotype has a count of ten or more. Its matching antigen is unknown. This TCR was recovered from a woman under 40 with Graves' ophthalmopathy. The J gene is TRBJ2-7, the V gene TRBV15, with TRBD2 as a possible D gene (5 bases). Sequenced: blood. The chain's CDR3 is CATSRGQEAYEQYF. DNA for the CDR3: TGTGCCACCAGCAGAGGCCAGGAGGCCTACGAGCAGTACTTC. Based on the CDR3 plus reference TRBV15 and TRBJ2-7, the full variable domain is DAMVIQNPRYQVTQFGKPVTLSCSQTLNHNVMYWYQQKSSQAPKLLFHYYDKDFNNEADTPDNFQSRRPNTSFCFLDIRSPGLGDTAMYLCATSRGQEAYEQYFGPGTRLTVT.